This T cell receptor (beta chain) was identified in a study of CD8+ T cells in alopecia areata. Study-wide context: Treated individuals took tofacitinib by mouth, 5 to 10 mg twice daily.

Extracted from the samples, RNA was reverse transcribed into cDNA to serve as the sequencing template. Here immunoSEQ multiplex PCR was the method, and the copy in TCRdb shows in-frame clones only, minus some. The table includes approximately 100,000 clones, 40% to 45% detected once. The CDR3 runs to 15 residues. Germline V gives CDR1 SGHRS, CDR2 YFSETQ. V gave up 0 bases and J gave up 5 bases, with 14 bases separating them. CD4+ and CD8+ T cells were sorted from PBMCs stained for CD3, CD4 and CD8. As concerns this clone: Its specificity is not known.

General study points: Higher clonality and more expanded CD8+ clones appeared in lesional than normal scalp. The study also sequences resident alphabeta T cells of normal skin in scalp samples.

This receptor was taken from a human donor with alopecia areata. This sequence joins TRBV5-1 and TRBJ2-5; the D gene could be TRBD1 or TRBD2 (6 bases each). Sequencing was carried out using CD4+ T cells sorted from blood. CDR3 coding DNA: TGCGCCAGCAGCTTGGTCGCGGGAAGGGGGGAGACCCAGTACTTC. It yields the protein CASSLVAGRGETQYF.